The next 20 T cell receptor beta chains were all read from a single sample in a study of T cell responses to AZD1222 COVID-19 vaccine. Profiled with immunoSEQ multiplex PCR; TCRdb holds only in-frame clones, not every one. The sample shows under 85,000 clones, 87% of them seen only once. This specimen was peripheral blood, taken on day 0 of AZD1222 vaccination. These receptor sequences come from an adult in good health.

The sample holds a few counts of this clone. The chain recombines TRBV9 with TRBJ1-2; D remains unclear. CDR1 and CDR2 (germline): SGDLS, YYNGEE. There are 12 residues in the CDR3. The germline V and J ends were trimmed by 2 bases and 8 bases, with 10 bases remaining between them. This CDR3 is CASSVGNGGYTF. The CDR3 coding sequence is TGTGCCAGCAGCGTGGGGAATGGAGGCTACACCTTC.

The gene calls are TRBV23-1 and TRBJ1-1; no reliable D call. TRBV23-1 is identified as an open reading frame with a role that is uncertain. CDR3 length equals 15 residues. Trimming cost V 0 bases and J 4 bases, with 12 bases left between them. The CDR3 loop reads CASSQSSPLSTEAFF. The CDR3 region has the DNA TGCGCCAGCAGTCAATCATCGCCTCTGAGCACTGAAGCTTTCTTT.

The gene calls are TRBV6-5 and TRBJ1-3, with no clear D. The CDR3 loop spans 13 amino acids. Germline CDR1 MNHEY, CDR2 SVGAGI. Trimming removed 7 bases from V and 2 bases from J, with 9 bases in between. For the CDR3, the DNA is TGTGCCAGCACGAGACTAGCTGGAAACACCATATATTTT. Amino acids: CASTRLAGNTIYF.

Only a few counts were recorded for this clone. The rearrangement links TRBV5-5 to TRBJ1-1; D remains unclear. Deletions cut 0 bases from V and 4 bases from J, with 10 bases between. Germline CDR1 SGHKS, CDR2 YYEKEE (reference sequence). The CDR3 covers 14 residues. The CDR3 region is CASSLALAFTEAFF. The CDR3 bases are TGTGCCAGCAGCTTGGCCCTGGCATTCACTGAAGCTTTCTTT.

This clone turned up a few times. The chain links TRBV27 to TRBJ2-1; weak D call: TRBD1 (5 bases). Trimming shortened V by 4 bases and J by 0 bases, and 19 bases separated the two germline ends. CDR3 length: 18 amino acids. CDR1 is MNHEY and CDR2 is SMNVEV in the germline V gene (reference sequence). CDR3 sequence (DNA): TGTGCCAGCAGTTCTACCTTCAGGGTAAAAAGCTCCTACAATGAGCAGTTCTTC. Its protein product is CASSSTFRVKSSYNEQFF.

V usage is TRBV15 and J usage is TRBJ1-5; D is undetermined. This CDR3 region has 13 residues. CDR1 LNHNV and CDR2 YYDKDF come from the germline V gene (reference sequence). The V end was cut by 0 bases, the J end by 7 bases, with 7 bases between. The CDR3 loop is CATSRDPSQPQHF. The DNA for the CDR3 is TGTGCCACCAGCAGAGATCCCTCGCAGCCCCAGCATTTT.

The rearrangement uses TRBV19 and TRBJ1-2, with D perhaps matching TRBD1 (6 bases). From germline, CDR1 is LNHDA and CDR2 SQIVND (reference sequence). The CDR3 loop spans 14 amino acids. V was cut by 6 bases and J by 3 bases, with 14 bases left in between. The CDR3 DNA reads as TGTGCCAGTAGGAGGCGGGGGCAGGACTATGGCTACACCTTC. Amino acid sequence: CASRRRGQDYGYTF.

The chain recombines TRBV5-4 with TRBJ2-7, with D possibly matching TRBD1 (5 bases). V lost 1 base and J 6 bases, leaving 11 bases between the germline ends. From germline, CDR1 is SGHNT and CDR2 YYREEE (reference sequence). CDR3 length: 13 residues. CDR3 coding DNA: TGTGCCAGCAGCTTGCCAGGGATGCGCGAGCAGTACTTC. This sequence encodes CASSLPGMREQYF.

The chain uses TRBV6-2 or TRBV6-3 and TRBJ1-5, with TRBD1 identical over 7 bases. V dropped 4 bases and J dropped 12; count of bases not matched to a gene: 6. The germline gives CDR1 MNHEY, CDR2 SVGEGT. The CDR3 runs to 12 residues. The CDR3 loop is CASSSQGQNQHF. The DNA for the CDR3 is TGTGCCAGCAGTTCCCAGGGACAGAACCAGCATTTT.

This rearrangement joins TRBV19 to TRBJ1-3, with D possibly being TRBD1 (5 bases). V shed 2 bases and J shed 0 bases, with 11 bases lying between them. This CDR3 region has 16 residues. Germline values: CDR1 LNHDA, CDR2 SQIVND (reference sequence). CDR3 sequence: CASSIFRDNSGNTIYF. DNA for the CDR3: TGTGCCAGTAGTATATTCAGGGATAACTCTGGAAACACCATATATTTT.

CDR3 DNA sequence: TGTGCCAGTAGTACAACCTTGGGCGAGCAGTACTTC. This sequence encodes CASSTTLGEQYF. The gene calls are TRBV19 and TRBJ2-7; D ambiguous. The CDR3 spans 12 residues. The germline V gene encodes CDR1 LNHDA and CDR2 SQIVND (reference sequence). V lost 4 bases, J lost 6 bases, and 10 bases lay in between.

The chain recombines TRBV5-4 with TRBJ1-1, with D unresolved. The ends were cut back, 0 bases at V and 11 bases at J, with 11 bases in the middle. The CDR3 spans 12 residues. Germline lookup yields CDR1 SGHNT and CDR2 YYREEE (reference sequence). CDR3 sequence: CASSLDSDAAFF. The CDR3 region has the DNA TGTGCCAGCAGCTTGGACTCTGACGCGGCTTTCTTT.

The chain links TRBV4-2 to TRBJ1-2; 10 positions match TRBD1. Per the germline V gene, CDR1 is LGHNA and CDR2 is YNFKEQ. CDR3 size: 18 residues. Germline trimming cut 4 bases from V and 6 bases from J; bases unmatched to any gene: 17. The CDR3 nucleotides are TGTGCCAGCAGCCCATCACCCGGGACAGGGGTGTCTAAGCATGGCTACACCTTC. It yields the protein CASSPSPGTGVSKHGYTF.

The chain links TRBV2 to TRBJ2-1, with TRBD2 matching over 14 bases. V was clipped by 8 bases and J by 9 bases; unmatched bases: 6. This CDR3 is 14 amino acids long. Germline-derived CDR1 and CDR2 are SNHLY and FYNNEI. In nucleotides, the CDR3 is TGTGCCAGCCAGGGACTAGCGGGAGAGGGTGAGCAGTTCTTC. Translation: CASQGLAGEGEQFF.

The genes are TRBV7-3 and TRBJ2-1, with D unclear. In germline, CDR1 is SGHTA, CDR2 FQGTGA. The CDR3 loop spans 13 amino acids. V lost 5 bases to trimming and J lost 0 bases, with 5 bases between them. CDR3 bases: TGTGCCAGCAGCCCAGCCTCCTACAATGAGCAGTTCTTC. Amino acid sequence: CASSPASYNEQFF.

The gene calls are TRBV28 and TRBJ2-1, with 10 bases matching TRBD2. CDR3 size: 17 residues. CDR1 is MDHEN and CDR2 is SYDVKM in the germline V gene. V gave up 5 bases and J gave up 0 bases; unmatched junction bases: 7. This chain's CDR3 is CASSPIAGGLSYNEQFF. DNA of the CDR3: TGTGCCAGCAGTCCAATAGCGGGAGGCCTCTCCTACAATGAGCAGTTCTTC.

This clone showed up just once. The chain joins TRBV11-3 to TRBJ2-7; D call uncertain. CDR1 and CDR2 from the germline V gene are SGHNT and YENEEA. The CDR3 totals 14 residues. With 1 base removed from V and 2 bases from J, the gap between germline ends came to 9 bases. The CDR3 loop reads CASSLVASTYEQYF. CDR3 DNA: TGTGCCAGCAGCTTAGTCGCCTCGACCTACGAGCAGTACTTC.

The gene calls are TRBV5-5 and TRBJ1-5; D gene unclear. Germline CDR1 and CDR2: SGHKS and YYEKEE (reference sequence). The CDR3 is 15 amino acids. The V end lost 4 bases, the J end lost 2 bases, and 13 bases lay between the germline ends. CDR3 sequence: CASSPEVVGNQPQHF. The CDR3 bases are TGTGCCAGCAGCCCCGAGGTAGTGGGCAATCAGCCCCAGCATTTT.

The rearrangement uses TRBV18 and TRBJ1-1; D not certain. V lost 0 bases and J 0 bases, leaving 5 bases between the germline ends. This CDR3 has 14 residues. Germline lookup yields CDR1 KGHSH and CDR2 LQKENI. CDR3 DNA: TGTGCCAGCTCACCACCGAGGGTGAACACTGAAGCTTTCTTT. It encodes CASSPPRVNTEAFF.

This chain links TRBV14 with TRBJ1-2; D ambiguous. CDR3 length equals 15 residues. V was trimmed by 3 bases and J by 2 bases, leaving 13 bases between them. In germline, CDR1 is SGHDN, CDR2 FVKESK. Here the CDR3 DNA reads TGTGCCAGCAGCCAGTTTCGGGGTTGGAACTATGGCTACACCTTC. This sequence encodes CASSQFRGWNYGYTF. Variable domain in full (rest from reference TRBV14 and TRBJ1-2): EAGVTQFPSHSVIEKGQTVTLRCDPISGHDNLYWYRRVMGKEIKFLLHFVKESKQDESGMPNNRFLAERTGGTYSTLKVQPAELEDSGVYFCASSQFRGWNYGYTFGSGTRLTVV.